Sequencing of this T cell receptor beta chain was carried out in a study of blood T cell repertoires in COVID-19. About the study: Sites in the United States, Italy and Spain provided acute and convalescent COVID-19 samples.

Original processing notes: Amplification of reference gene primers was used by the study to estimate nucleated cell counts. The data were produced by immunoSEQ multiplex PCR, yet TCRdb's version contains in-frame clones alone and is incomplete. That table is the source of V, J and clone size, and D and trimming were worked out from the DNA. The sample yields approximately 130,000 clones, approximately 87% seen once. The CDR3 has 17 amino acids. V lost 0 bases and J 4 bases, leaving 16 bases between the germline ends. CDR1 LGHNA and CDR2 YNFKEQ come from the germline V gene. J is TRBJ1-5 and V is TRBV4-2; D possibly corresponds to TRBD1 (6 bases). The sequence derives from a man in his fifties with active COVID-19. The sequenced material came from peripheral blood. Here the CDR3 reads CASSQEGEFRGNQPQHF. CDR3 nucleotide sequence: TGTGCCAGCAGCCAAGAAGGCGAATTTAGGGGGAATCAGCCCCAGCATTTT.